This T cell receptor (beta chain) appears in the sequencing data of a study of identical twins. Comments on this clonotype: Its specificity is not known.

Germline CDR1 MNHEY, CDR2 SVGAGI. V shed 4 bases and J 2 bases; nucleotides not matched to a gene: 5. This CDR3 has 14 amino acids. Whole-study findings and limits: Whereas memory repertoires showed no such difference, abundant cord blood beta clonotypes carried fewer insertions. Donors were not followed over many years; analysis was cross-sectional. Alpha sequences out of frame and shared by twins had excess low generation probability.

TCRdb reprocessed the 5' RACE reads via MiXCR and lists one record per CDR3 protein. The sample consists of 200,000 to 250,000 distinct CDR3 sequences, 7.5% of them appearing once. This same sample was also taken into another study, of yellow fever vaccine responses in identical twins. That source reports: Convergence reportedly seemed to mark part of the twins' vaccine T cell response, with personalization marking the rest.

This sequence was found in a woman aged 18-29 years in good health. The V and J genes are TRBV6-5 and TRBJ2-7; 7 positions match TRBD2. The material sequenced was memory (CD45RO+) T cells sorted from blood. CDR3 region: CASSSREPPYEQYF. The CDR3 coding sequence is TGTGCCAGCAGTTCGCGGGAGCCTCCCTACGAGCAGTACTTC.